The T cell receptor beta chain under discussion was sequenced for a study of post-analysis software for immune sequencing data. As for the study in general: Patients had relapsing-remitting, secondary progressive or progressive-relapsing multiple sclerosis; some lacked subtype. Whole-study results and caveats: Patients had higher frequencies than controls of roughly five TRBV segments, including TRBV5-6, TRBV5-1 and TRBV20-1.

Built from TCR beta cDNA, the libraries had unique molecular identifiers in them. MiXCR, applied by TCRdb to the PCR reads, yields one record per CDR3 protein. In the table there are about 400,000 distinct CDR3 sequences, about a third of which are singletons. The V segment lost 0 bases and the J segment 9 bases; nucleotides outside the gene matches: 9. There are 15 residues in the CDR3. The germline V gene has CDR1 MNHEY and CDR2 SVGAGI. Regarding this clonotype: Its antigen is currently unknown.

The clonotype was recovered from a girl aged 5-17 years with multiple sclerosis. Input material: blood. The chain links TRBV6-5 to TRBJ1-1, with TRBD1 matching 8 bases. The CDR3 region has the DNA TGTGCCAGCAGTTACTCGTACAGGGGGAGAGAAAAAGCTTTCTTT. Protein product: CASSYSYRGREKAFF.